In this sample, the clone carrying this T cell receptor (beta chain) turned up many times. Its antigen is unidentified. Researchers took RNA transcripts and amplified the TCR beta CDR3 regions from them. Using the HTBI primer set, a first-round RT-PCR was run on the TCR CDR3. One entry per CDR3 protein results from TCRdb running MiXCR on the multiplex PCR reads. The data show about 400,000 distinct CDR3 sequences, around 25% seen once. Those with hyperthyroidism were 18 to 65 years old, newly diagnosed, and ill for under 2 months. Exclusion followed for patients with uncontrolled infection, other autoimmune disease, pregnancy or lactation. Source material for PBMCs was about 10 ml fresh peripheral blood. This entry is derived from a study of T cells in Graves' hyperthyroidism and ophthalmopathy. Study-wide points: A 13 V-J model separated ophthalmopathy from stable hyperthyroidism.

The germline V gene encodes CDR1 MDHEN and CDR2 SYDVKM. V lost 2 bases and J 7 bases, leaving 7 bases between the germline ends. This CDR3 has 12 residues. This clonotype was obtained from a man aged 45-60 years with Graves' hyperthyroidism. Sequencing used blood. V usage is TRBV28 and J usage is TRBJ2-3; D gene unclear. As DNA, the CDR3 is TGTGCCAGCAGTTTAAAGGGTTATACGCAGTATTTT. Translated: CASSLKGYTQYF. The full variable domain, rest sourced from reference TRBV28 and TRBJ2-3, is DVKVTQSSRYLVKRTGEKVFLECVQDMDHENMFWYRQDPGLGLRLIYFSYDVKMKEKGDIPEGYSVSREKKERFSLILESASTNQTSMYLCASSLKGYTQYFGPGTRLTVL.